The 15 T cell receptor beta chains below come from one sample, sequenced in a study of CD8 T cells in ankylosing spondylitis. Study-wide points: A motif in TCR beta, a set of eight highly homologous variants, appeared characteristic of ankylosing spondylitis blood.

Antigens of these TCRs are unknown. TCRdb passed the 5' RACE reads through MiXCR, listing each CDR3 protein once. Among more than 500,000 distinct CDR3 sequences listed, about 5.2% were seen once. Sequenced sample: blood, either unsorted or a sorted T cell fraction (not recorded which). All receptors come from a male donor with ankylosing spondylitis.

This clonotype appeared many times. This sequence joins TRBV20-1 and TRBJ2-2, with D perhaps being TRBD1 or TRBD2 (7 bases each). The CDR3 consists of 13 residues. The germline CDR1 and CDR2 sequences are DFQATT and SNEGSKA (reference sequence). V shed 5 bases and J shed 6 bases, with 13 bases lying between them. The CDR3 loop reads CSALQGRAGELFF. The CDR3, as DNA: TGCAGTGCTCTACAGGGGAGGGCCGGGGAGCTGTTTTTT.

The chain recombines TRBV5-1 with TRBJ2-2; either TRBD1 or TRBD2 may supply D (5 bases each). Germline V CDR1 and CDR2: SGHRS, YFSETQ. Between the trimmed V and J ends, which lost 4 bases and 6 bases, there was a span of 19 bases. The CDR3 extends over 16 amino acids. The CDR3 loop reads CASSPTWDPGPGELFF. CDR3 nucleotide sequence: TGCGCCAGCAGCCCGACTTGGGACCCCGGCCCCGGGGAGCTGTTTTTT.

Many counts were recorded for this clonotype. The J gene is TRBJ2-1, the V gene TRBV29-1, with a tentative D call TRBD2 (6 bases). Germline assignment: CDR1 SQVTM and CDR2 ANQGSEA. This CDR3 has 13 residues. The V end lost 1 base, the J end lost 8 bases, and 12 bases lay between the germline ends. This chain's CDR3 is CSVEGLAQDEQFF. CDR3 sequence (DNA): TGCAGCGTTGAAGGTCTAGCGCAAGATGAGCAGTTCTTC.

This clonotype occurred many times. This chain connects TRBV7-2 to TRBJ2-7, with unresolved D. The ends were cut back, 7 bases at V and 4 bases at J, with 20 bases in the middle. CDR3 size: 15 residues. Germline V gives CDR1 SGHTA, CDR2 FQGNSA. CDR3 DNA: TGTGCCAGCACCGAGTCACGGGTTCTTAGTTACGAGCAGTACTTC. Its protein product is CASTESRVLSYEQYF.

There are many counts of this clonotype. J is TRBJ2-5 and V is TRBV10-2; 7 nucleotides line up with TRBD2. The CDR3 contains 13 residues. Trimming took 7 bases from V and 4 from J; bases not matched to a gene: 6. Germline CDR1 reads WSHSY; CDR2 reads SAAADI. CDR3 loop: CASIRGRGETQYF. CDR3 bases: TGCGCCAGCATACGTGGGAGGGGAGAGACCCAGTACTTC.

This clonotype was seen repeatedly, ten times or more. The rearrangement joins TRBV29-1 to TRBJ2-1; D is uncertain. The CDR3 is made up of 13 amino acids. V was shortened by 3 bases and J by 7 bases, with 13 bases between the two germline ends. Germline CDR1 SQVTM, CDR2 ANQGSEA. The CDR3 region has the DNA TGCAGCGTTGATAGGTCACGGTCGAATGAGCAGTTCTTC. It codes for CSVDRSRSNEQFF.

The sample holds a few counts of this clonotype. The chain recombines TRBV6-2 or TRBV6-3 with TRBJ2-3; D unresolved. V dropped 6 bases and J dropped 2 bases, with 12 bases sitting between them. Germline CDR1 is MNHEY and CDR2 is SVGEGT. The CDR3 loop spans 14 amino acids. The DNA of the CDR3 is TGTGCCAGCAGCAACCGGTGGAACACAGATACGCAGTATTTT. This translates into CASSNRWNTDTQYF.

This clonotype was seen at least ten times. The rearrangement uses TRBV7-9 and TRBJ1-2; TRBD1 matches 8 bases. In germline, CDR1 is SEHNR, CDR2 FQNEAQ (reference sequence). V trimming: 3 bases; J trimming: 5 bases; junction bases outside the gene matches: 5. CDR3 length: 14 residues. CDR3 loop: CASSFPDREYGYTF. The CDR3 DNA sequence: TGTGCCAGCAGCTTTCCGGACAGGGAATATGGCTACACCTTC. The whole variable domain, remainder taken from reference TRBV7-9 and TRBJ1-2, is DTGVSQNPRHKITKRGQNVTFRCDPISEHNRLYWYRQTLGQGPEFLTYFQNEAQLEKSRLLSDRFSAERPKGSFSTLEIQRTEQGDSAMYLCASSFPDREYGYTFGSGTRLTVV.

This clonotype occurred many times. V is TRBV11-2 and J is TRBJ2-3; D gene ambiguous. From germline, CDR1 is SGHAT and CDR2 FQNNGV. Between the trimmed V and J ends, which lost 2 bases and 7 bases, there was a span of 10 bases. CDR3 length: 13 residues. The CDR3 region is CASSLLRENTQYF. Written as DNA, the CDR3 is TGTGCCAGCAGCTTACTCCGCGAGAATACGCAGTATTTT.

This clonotype was observed many times. The junction departs from the called germline gene at one end, perhaps through a read error. This chain links TRBV6-5 with TRBJ2-1, with TRBD2 matching 7 bases. The CDR3 sequence is 13 residues long. From germline, CDR1 is MNHEY and CDR2 SVGAGI. The CDR3 nucleotides are TGTGCCAGCAGTTCTCTCCAGGGTTCAGCGGGAACCTTC. It yields the protein CASSSLQGSAGTF.

This clonotype was recorded at least ten times. V is TRBV15 and J is TRBJ1-3, with 9 nucleotides matching TRBD1. CDR3 length: 13 amino acids. V gave up 4 bases and J gave up 8 bases; unmatched junction bases: 3. Germline values: CDR1 LNHNV, CDR2 YYDKDF (reference sequence). CDR3 in amino acids: CATSTGTGYTIYF. The CDR3 nucleotides are TGTGCCACCAGCACCGGGACAGGGTACACCATATATTTT.

V gene TRBV5-1 combines with J gene TRBJ2-3; 8 bases match TRBD1. The V gene end was trimmed by 3 bases and the J gene end by 5 bases; junction bases not matched to a gene: 5. Germline V lookup: CDR1 SGHRS, CDR2 YFSETQ. The CDR3 has 14 residues. The CDR3 spells CASSSQGVGDTQYF. CDR3 DNA: TGCGCCAGCAGCTCACAGGGGGTAGGAGATACGCAGTATTTT.

This clonotype has just a few counts. This chain connects TRBV7-9 to TRBJ2-1, with TRBD1 identical over 7 bases. Germline CDR1 is SEHNR and CDR2 is FQNEAQ (reference sequence). The CDR3 covers 16 residues. With V trimmed by 5 bases and J by 4 bases, 11 bases remained unmatched. The DNA for the CDR3 is TGTGCCAGCAGCCGGACTTACCGGGACAGTTACAATGAGCAGTTCTTC. Residues: CASSRTYRDSYNEQFF.

This clonotype was found many times. The genes are TRBV20-1 and TRBJ2-7; no clear D gene. This CDR3 is built from 11 residues. The V gene's germline CDR1 is DFQATT and CDR2 SNEGSKA (reference sequence). Trimming pared 7 bases from V and 12 bases from J, leaving 19 bases between. CDR3 loop: CSVRKVLRTYF. In DNA, the CDR3 is TGCAGTGTTAGGAAGGTACTCCGGACGTACTTC.

This clonotype appeared many times. The CDR3 spells CSARQGVSPLHF. The CDR3 DNA follows: TGCAGTGCGAGACAGGGGGTTTCACCCCTCCACTTT. The chain combines TRBV20-1 with TRBJ1-6, with 9 bases that match TRBD1. The V gene's germline CDR1 is DFQATT and CDR2 SNEGSKA (reference sequence). V trimming: 6 bases; J trimming: 9 bases; junction bases outside the gene matches: 3. The length of the CDR3 is 12 residues.